These T cell receptor beta chains were read from a single sample in a study of T cells expressing NK-cell markers. Following a re-call of the 5' RACE reads, TCRdb has one entry per CDR3 protein and lacks DNA. This repertoire includes 550,000 or so distinct CDR3 sequences. The sequencing sample was made of blood T cells: a sorted CD56 or NKG2C T cell subset, CD4+ or CD8+ T cells, or bulk PBMC T cells (not recorded which). The receptors derive from a man aged 18 to 35 in good health. Both conserved end residues are part of each CDR3. Fields, in order: J gene, V gene, CDR3 protein.

J gene: TRBJ2-5; V gene: TRBV29-1; CDR3 protein: CSAPLGARGRQETQYF
J gene: TRBJ2-1; V gene: TRBV11-1; CDR3 protein: CASSFSESRSSYNEQFF
J gene: TRBJ2-7; V gene: TRBV11-1; CDR3 protein: CASSSVGRYEQYF
J gene: TRBJ2-2; V gene: TRBV3-1; CDR3 protein: CASSLWGTDTGELFF
J gene: TRBJ2-1; V gene: TRBV20-1; CDR3 protein: CSARKDRGAYNEQFF
J gene: TRBJ2-5; V gene: TRBV11-2; CDR3 protein: CASSAQGARETQYF
J gene: TRBJ2-7; V gene: TRBV4-3; CDR3 protein: CASSQDRGLGGEQYF
J gene: TRBJ1-5; V gene: TRBV5-6; CDR3 protein: CASSVNRGLNQPQHF
J gene: TRBJ2-5; V gene: TRBV5-1; CDR3 protein: CASSLQGLGETQYF
J gene: TRBJ2-5; V gene: TRBV30; CDR3 protein: CAWSVGTSGSRETQYF
J gene: TRBJ2-1; V gene: TRBV19; CDR3 protein: CASSMSGAGGPNEQFF